This T cell receptor beta chain was obtained from a study of beta chain features in type 1 diabetes. CDR3 length equals 15 residues. CDR1 is KGHSH, CDR2 LQKENI, per germline. V was clipped by 0 bases and J by 8 bases, with 16 bases between them. The sample holds a few counts of this clone. As yet, its antigen is unknown. The study reverse transcribed the entire isolated RNA, so it sequenced expressed TCRB transcripts. Naive, central memory and regulatory T cell samples yielded around 3.4 million reads on average. This table comes from immunoSEQ multiplex PCR, and its TCRdb copy is limited to in-frame clones, with some not included. Here the sample spans about 250,000 clones, about a tenth being singletons. Study-wide results and caveats: All four CD4+ subsets of Type 1 diabetes patients contained TCRB CDR3s that were moderately but significantly shorter. Patients showed naive, central memory and Treg TCRB repertoires that appeared more similar than those of healthy donors. Researchers cautioned that cDNA sequencing could over-represent cells with high TCR expression.

The receptor was isolated from a man aged 25 to 45 with type 1 diabetes. V is TRBV18 and J is TRBJ1-2; the D is unclear. Sequenced: naive CD4+ T cells from blood. The CDR3 sequence: CASSPPLDFRGGYTF. CDR3 bases: TGTGCCAGCTCACCACCCTTAGATTTTCGGGGAGGCTACACCTTC.